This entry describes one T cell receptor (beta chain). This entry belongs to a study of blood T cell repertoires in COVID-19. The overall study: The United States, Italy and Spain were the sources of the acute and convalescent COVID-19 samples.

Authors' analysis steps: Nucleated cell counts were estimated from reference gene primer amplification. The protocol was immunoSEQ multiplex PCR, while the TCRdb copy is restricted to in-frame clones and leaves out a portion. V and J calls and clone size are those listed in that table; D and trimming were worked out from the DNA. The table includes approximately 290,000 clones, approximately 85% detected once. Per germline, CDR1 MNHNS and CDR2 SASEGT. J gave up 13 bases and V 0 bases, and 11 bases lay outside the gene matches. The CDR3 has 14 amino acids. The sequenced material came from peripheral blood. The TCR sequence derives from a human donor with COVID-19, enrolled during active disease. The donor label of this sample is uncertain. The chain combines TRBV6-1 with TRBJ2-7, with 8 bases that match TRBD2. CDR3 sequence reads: CASSEAQLGTRPYF. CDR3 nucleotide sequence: TGTGCCAGCAGTGAAGCCCAATTGGGGACTAGACCTTACTTC.